Reported below is one T cell receptor beta chain. Its cognate antigen is unknown. This record comes from a study of shared clonotypes between healthy human individuals. Background on the study: Contributing individuals were a couple of females and three males aged 18 to 49. Study conclusions and caveats: Clonotype sharing across several donors was observed for approximately 5% of naive CD4 clonotypes. Donors were few, which limited the genetic and exposure-history diversity represented.

Only in-frame clones appear in the TCRdb table, and some are missing; sequencing was by immunoSEQ multiplex PCR. This table holds around 1.9 million clones, about 93% found once. Naive CD8 cells lacked CD45RO and underwent positive selection for CCR7, leaving out terminally differentiated effector memory CD45RA+ cells. What was sequenced was naive CD8+ T cells from PBMCs. This clonotype was obtained from a man aged 18-30 years in good health. Some clones in this sample may be carry-over from other donors' samples.

This CDR3 is CASSYAGPSYEQYF. In DNA, the CDR3 is TGTGCCAGCAGTTACGCGGGCCCCTCCTACGAGCAGTACTTC. The chain uses TRBV27 and TRBJ2-7, with D possibly matching TRBD2 (5 bases). Trimming removed 4 bases from V and 0 bases from J, with 10 bases in between. From germline, CDR1 is MNHEY and CDR2 SMNVEV (reference sequence). This CDR3 region has 14 residues.